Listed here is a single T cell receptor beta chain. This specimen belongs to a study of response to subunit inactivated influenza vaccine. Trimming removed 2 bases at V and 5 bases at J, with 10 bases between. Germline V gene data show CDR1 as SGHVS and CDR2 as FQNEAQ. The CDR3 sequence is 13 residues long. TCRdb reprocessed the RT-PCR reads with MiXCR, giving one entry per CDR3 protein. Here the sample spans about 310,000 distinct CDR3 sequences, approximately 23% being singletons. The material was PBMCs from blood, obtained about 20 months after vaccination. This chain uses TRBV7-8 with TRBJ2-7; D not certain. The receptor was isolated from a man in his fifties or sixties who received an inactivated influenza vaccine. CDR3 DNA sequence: TGTGCCAGCAGCTTACATCTAGGCAACGAGCAGTACTTC. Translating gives CASSLHLGNEQYF.